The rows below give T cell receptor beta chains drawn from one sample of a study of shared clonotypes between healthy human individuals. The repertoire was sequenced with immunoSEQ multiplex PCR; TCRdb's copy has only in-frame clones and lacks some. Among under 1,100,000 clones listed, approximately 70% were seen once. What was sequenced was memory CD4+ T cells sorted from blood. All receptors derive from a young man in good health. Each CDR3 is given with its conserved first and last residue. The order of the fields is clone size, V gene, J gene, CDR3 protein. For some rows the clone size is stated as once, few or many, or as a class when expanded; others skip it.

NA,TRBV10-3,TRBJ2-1,CAISEVSGNNEQFF
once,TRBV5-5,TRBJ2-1,CASSLTSRLNEQFF
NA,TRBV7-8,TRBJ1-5,CASNQQGEFSQPQHF
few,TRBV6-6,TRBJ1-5,CASSYQNQPQHF
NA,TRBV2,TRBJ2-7,CASSALEGRVGEQYF
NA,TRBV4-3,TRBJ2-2,CASSLRENTGELFF
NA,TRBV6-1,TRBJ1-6,CASSKDRGDSPLHF
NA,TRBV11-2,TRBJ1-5,CASSWVNGPQHF
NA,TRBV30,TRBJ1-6,CAWSGRDSPLHF
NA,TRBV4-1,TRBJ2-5,CASSRDRGGGGETQYF
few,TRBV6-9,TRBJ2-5,CASSYPGLAGAMYQETQYF
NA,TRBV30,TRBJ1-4,CAWTQGLNEKLFF
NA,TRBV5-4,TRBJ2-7,CASSLEDRLKYF
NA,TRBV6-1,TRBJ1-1,CASSEGLVGFSTEAFF
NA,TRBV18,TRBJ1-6,CASSPPGGGDSPLHF
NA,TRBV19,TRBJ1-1,CASSIGQGRGVNTEAFF
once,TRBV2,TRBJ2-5,CASRALAGGQETQYF
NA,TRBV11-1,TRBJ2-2,CASSFPGNTGELFF
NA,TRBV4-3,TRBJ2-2,CASSPGPTNTGELFF
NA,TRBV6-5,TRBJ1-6,CASTGESYNSPLHF
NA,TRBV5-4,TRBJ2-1,CASSPPLAGNNEQFF
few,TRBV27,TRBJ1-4,CASSSRVNEKLFF
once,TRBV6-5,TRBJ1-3,CASRARVGNTIYF
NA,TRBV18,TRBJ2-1,CASGTRYNEQFF
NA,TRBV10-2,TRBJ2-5,CASTTGLAGESQYF
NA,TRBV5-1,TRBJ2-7,CASSYPSYEQYF
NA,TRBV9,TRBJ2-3,CASSVGRGRDTQYF
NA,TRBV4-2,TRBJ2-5,CASSQEGQGTGETQYF
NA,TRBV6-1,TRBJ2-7,CATLNPGQGWDEQYF
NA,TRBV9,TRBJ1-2,CASSVTGGGNYGYTF
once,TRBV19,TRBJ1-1,CASTLGKTTTTEAFF
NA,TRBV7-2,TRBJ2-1,CASSFQLHGEQFF
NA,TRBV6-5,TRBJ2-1,CASSYSAGTAYNEQFF
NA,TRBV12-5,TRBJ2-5,CASGLLNQETQYF
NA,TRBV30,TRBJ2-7,CAWGYGSYEQYF
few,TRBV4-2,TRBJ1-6,CASSQGVGTSSPLHF
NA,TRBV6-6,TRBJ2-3,CASTPEGRSSTDTQYF
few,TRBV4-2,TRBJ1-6,CASSQDHRSDSPLHF
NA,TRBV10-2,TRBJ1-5,CASRAAYSNQPQHF
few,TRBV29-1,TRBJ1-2,CSVSAKQGASGYTF
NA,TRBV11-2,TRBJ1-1,CASSLDLGGARTEAFF
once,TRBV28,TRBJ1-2,CASSPVTGGRDQDGYTF
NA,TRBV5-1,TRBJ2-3,CASSLEAANTDTQYF
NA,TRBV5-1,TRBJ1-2,CASSLGDSNYGYTF
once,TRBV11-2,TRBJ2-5,CASSLVSGGPKETQYF
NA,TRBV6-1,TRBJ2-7,CASSEETGPYEQYF
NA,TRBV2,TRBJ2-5,CASSELGLAGETQYF
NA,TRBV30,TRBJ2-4,CAWTTSGGKNIQYF
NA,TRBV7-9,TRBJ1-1,CASNPTRELPMNTEAFF
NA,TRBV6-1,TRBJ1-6,CASSGGFNTNSPLHF
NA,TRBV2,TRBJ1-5,CASSGGWSNQPQHF
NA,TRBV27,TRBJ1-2,CASSLIQGDAYGYTF
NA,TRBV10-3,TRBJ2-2,CAINTGQGGTGELFF
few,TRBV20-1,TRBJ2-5,CRASPTQYF
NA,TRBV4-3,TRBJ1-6,CASSPYTVNSPLHF
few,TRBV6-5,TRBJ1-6,CASSYDKYSYNSPLHF
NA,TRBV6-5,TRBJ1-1,CASSYGTRSFF
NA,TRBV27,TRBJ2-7,CASSLSHGTGGYEQYF
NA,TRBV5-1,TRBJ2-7,CASSPGQGRAGLSYEQYF